Following are 8 T cell receptor beta chains from one sample sequenced in a study of blood T cell repertoires in COVID-19 (dated by TCRdb to the early 2020s). The receptor library was made with the immunoSEQ multiplex PCR assay. TCRdb holds this immuneACCESS table with in-frame rearrangements only. Some clones are missing; in checked studies, unresolved V genes explain under half, and the rest has no known cause. Present in this sample are hundreds of thousands of clones, around 86% of which were seen just once. The ten largest clones add up to about 1.5% of the sample. The sequenced sample consisted of peripheral blood. All receptors come from a woman aged 25 to 39 with active or convalescent COVID-19.

This sequence joins TRBV4-2 and TRBJ2-1, with 9 nucleotides matching TRBD2. V was pared by 2 bases and J by 2 bases, with 1 base of the junction left unmatched. The CDR3 length is 15 residues. Germline CDR1 is LGHNA and CDR2 is YNFKEQ. CDR3 in DNA: TGTGCCAGCAGCCAACTAGCGGGGCCCTACAATGAGCAGTTCTTC. It specifies CASSQLAGPYNEQFF.

This clone was seen once. The CDR3 DNA is TGTGCCATCACACAGGACGGGTATGGCTACACCTTC. It yields the protein CAITQDGYGYTF. The V and J genes are TRBV10-3 and TRBJ1-2, with D possibly TRBD1 on 5 matching bases. V was clipped by 7 bases and J by 5 bases, with 11 bases between them. The CDR3 totals 12 residues. CDR1 and CDR2 from the germline V gene are ENHRY and SYGVKD.

V and J are TRBV5-1 and TRBJ2-1, with TRBD2 matching over 9 bases. Trimming at V came to 6 bases and at J to 3 bases, leaving 10 bases not matched to a gene. The CDR3 extends over 16 amino acids. Per the germline V gene, CDR1 is SGHRS and CDR2 is YFSETQ. The CDR3 DNA is TGCGCCAGCACCGTTGAGGTAGCGGGAGACTACAATGAGCAGTTCTTC. It translates to CASTVEVAGDYNEQFF.

This clone turned up a few times. The genes are TRBV30 and TRBJ1-4, with TRBD1 identical over 11 bases. CDR3 length: 15 amino acids. In germline, CDR1 is GTSNPN, CDR2 SVGIG (reference sequence). The junction had 9 bases not matched to a gene; V was cut back by 4 bases and J by 8 bases. This chain's CDR3 is CAWNPGTGGVEKLFF. The CDR3 DNA is TGTGCCTGGAACCCCGGGACAGGGGGTGTGGAAAAACTGTTTTTT.

This chain joins TRBV10-3 and TRBJ1-1; D ambiguous. This CDR3 region has 14 residues. The germline CDR1 and CDR2 sequences are ENHRY and SYGVKD. V gave up 4 bases and J gave up 1 base, with 10 bases separating them. The CDR3 sequence: CAISVQATNTEAFF. For the CDR3, the DNA is TGTGCCATCAGTGTGCAGGCCACGAACACTGAAGCTTTCTTT.

The chain couples TRBV19 to TRBJ2-2; D possibly corresponds to TRBD1 (5 bases). The ends were cut back, 3 bases at V and 6 bases at J, with 11 bases in the middle. Germline V CDR1 and CDR2: LNHDA, SQIVND (reference sequence). The CDR3 sequence is 14 residues long. The CDR3 loop is CASSIQGVSGELFF. Written as DNA, the CDR3 is TGTGCCAGTAGTATCCAAGGGGTATCCGGGGAGCTGTTTTTT. Looking up the rest from reference TRBV19 and TRBJ2-2 gives the full variable domain: DGGITQSPKYLFRKEGQNVTLSCEQNLNHDAMYWYRQDPGQGLRLIYYSQIVNDFQKGDIAEGYSVSREKKESFPLTVTSAQKNPTAFYLCASSIQGVSGELFFGEGSRLTVL.

The chain links TRBV7-9 to TRBJ2-1; perhaps TRBD1 as D (5 bases). Germline V gene data show CDR1 as SEHNR and CDR2 as FQNEAQ (reference sequence). Trimming took off 2 bases at V and 2 bases at J, with 10 bases between the two ends. The CDR3 totals 15 residues. DNA of the CDR3: TGTGCCAGCAGCTTAAATACAGGAGCCTACAATGAGCAGTTCTTC. It yields the protein CASSLNTGAYNEQFF.

The chain carries TRBV6-1 and TRBJ2-7; possibly TRBD2 for D (6 bases). Trimming took off 0 bases at V and 4 bases at J, with 10 bases between the two ends. Looked up from germline, CDR1 is MNHNS and CDR2 is SASEGT. The CDR3 length is 14 residues. CDR3 region: CASSEAPSEYEQYF. DNA for the CDR3: TGTGCCAGCAGTGAAGCCCCTAGCGAGTACGAGCAGTACTTC.